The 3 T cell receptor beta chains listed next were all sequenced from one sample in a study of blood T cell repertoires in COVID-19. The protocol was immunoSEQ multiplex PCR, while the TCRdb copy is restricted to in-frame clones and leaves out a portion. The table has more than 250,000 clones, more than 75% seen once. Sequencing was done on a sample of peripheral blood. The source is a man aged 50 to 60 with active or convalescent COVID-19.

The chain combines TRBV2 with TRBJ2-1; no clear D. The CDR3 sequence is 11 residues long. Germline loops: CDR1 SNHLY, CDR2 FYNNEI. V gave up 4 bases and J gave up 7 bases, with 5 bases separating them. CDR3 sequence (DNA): TGTGCCAGCAGTGTGCGTAATGAGCAGTTCTTC. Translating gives CASSVRNEQFF.

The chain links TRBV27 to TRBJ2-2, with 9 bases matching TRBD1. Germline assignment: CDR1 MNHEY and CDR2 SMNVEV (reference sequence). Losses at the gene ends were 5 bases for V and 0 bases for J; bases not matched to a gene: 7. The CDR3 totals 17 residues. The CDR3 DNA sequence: TGTGCCAGCAGTCCCACCAGGACAGGGGCGAACACCGGGGAGCTGTTTTTT. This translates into CASSPTRTGANTGELFF.

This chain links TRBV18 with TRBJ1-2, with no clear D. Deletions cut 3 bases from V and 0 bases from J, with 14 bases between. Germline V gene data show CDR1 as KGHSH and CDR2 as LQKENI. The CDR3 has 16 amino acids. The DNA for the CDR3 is TGTGCCAGCTCACCCAAAACGGAGGGAACTAACTATGGCTACACCTTC. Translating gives CASSPKTEGTNYGYTF.